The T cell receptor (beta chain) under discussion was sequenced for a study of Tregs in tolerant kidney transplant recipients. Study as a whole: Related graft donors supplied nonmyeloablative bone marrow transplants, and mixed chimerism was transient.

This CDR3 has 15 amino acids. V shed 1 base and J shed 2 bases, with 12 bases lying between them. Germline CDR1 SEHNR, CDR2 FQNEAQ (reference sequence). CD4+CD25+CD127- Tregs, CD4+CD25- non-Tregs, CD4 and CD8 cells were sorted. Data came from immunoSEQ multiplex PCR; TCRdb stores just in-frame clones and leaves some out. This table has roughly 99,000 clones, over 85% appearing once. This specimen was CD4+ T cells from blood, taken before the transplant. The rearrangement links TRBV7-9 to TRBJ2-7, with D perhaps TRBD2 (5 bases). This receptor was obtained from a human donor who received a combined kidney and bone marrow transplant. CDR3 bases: TGTGCCAGCAGCTTAGGAGTAGCGAGAGCCTACGAGCAGTACTTC. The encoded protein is CASSLGVARAYEQYF.